The sequence of this TCR beta chain was determined in a study of T cells in Graves' hyperthyroidism and ophthalmopathy. The CDR3 has 17 amino acids. V was cut by 4 bases and J by 3 bases, with 19 bases left in between. The germline CDR1 and CDR2 sequences are MNHEY and SVGEGT. The table lists this clonotype with a few counts. Its antigen is as yet unknown. Study-wide findings and caveats: Researchers found most expanded thyroid clonotypes above 0.001 in blood as well.

Amplified TCR beta CDR3 regions came from RNA transcripts. During a first-round RT-PCR of the TCR CDR3, the HTBI primer set was used. A single record per CDR3 protein comes from TCRdb applying MiXCR to the multiplex PCR reads. The sample has about 210,000 distinct CDR3 sequences, over 15% seen once. This clonotype originated in a man aged 45-65 years with Graves' hyperthyroidism. This rearrangement joins TRBV6-2 or TRBV6-3 to TRBJ2-1; D not resolved. Sequencing was done on a sample of blood. In nucleotides, the CDR3 is TGTGCCAGCAGTTTACTCGGTCGAAGGCGCGGCTACAATGAGCAGTTCTTC. Its protein product is CASSLLGRRRGYNEQFF.